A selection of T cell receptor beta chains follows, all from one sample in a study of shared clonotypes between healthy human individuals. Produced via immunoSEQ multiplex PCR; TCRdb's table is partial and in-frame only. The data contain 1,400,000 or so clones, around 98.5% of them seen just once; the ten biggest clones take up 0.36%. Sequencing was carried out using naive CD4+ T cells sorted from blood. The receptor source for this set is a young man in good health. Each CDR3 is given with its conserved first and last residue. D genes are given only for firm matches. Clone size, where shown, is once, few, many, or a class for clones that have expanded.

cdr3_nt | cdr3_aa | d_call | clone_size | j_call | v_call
TGTGCCATCTCCCGTTCCGACAGGGCTGGCTACACCTTC | CAISRSDRAGYTF | TRBD1 | - | TRBJ1-2 | TRBV10-3
TGTGCCAGCAGCAACCGGGACAGGGGAACTTTCTTT | CASSNRDRGTFF | TRBD1 | - | TRBJ1-1 | TRBV7-9
TGTGCCAGCAGCAAAACCGGGACAACAATTCCCTACGAGCAGTACTTC | CASSKTGTTIPYEQYF | - | - | TRBJ2-7 | TRBV5-8
TGCGCCAGCAGCCACCATCAGGGGGTCCAATCTGGAAACACCATATATTTT | CASSHHQGVQSGNTIYF | TRBD1 | - | TRBJ1-3 | TRBV4-3
TGCGCCAGCAGCACCGGACTAGCGGGATTATCGGGAGAGCAGTTCTTC | CASSTGLAGLSGEQFF | TRBD2 | - | TRBJ2-1 | TRBV5-1
TGTGCCAGTAGTCCTGGCCAACCCTCGGGGTACGAGCAGTACTTC | CASSPGQPSGYEQYF | - | - | TRBJ2-7 | TRBV19
TGTGCCAGCAGCCAGGGTTCTAATCAGCCCCAGCATTTT | CASSQGSNQPQHF | - | - | TRBJ1-5 | TRBV6-5
TGTGCCAGTAGTTTCCTCCTGACAGCCACCTACGAGCAGTACTTC | CASSFLLTATYEQYF | - | - | TRBJ2-7 | TRBV19
TGTGCCAGCTCACCACTCGGGACTAGCGGGAGAAGGCCCTACAATGAGCAGTTCTTC | CASSPLGTSGRRPYNEQFF | TRBD2 | - | TRBJ2-1 | TRBV18
TGTGCCAGCAGCTTAGCTGCACTAGCCGTGTCCTACAATGAGCAGTTCTTC | CASSLAALAVSYNEQFF | - | - | TRBJ2-1 | TRBV7-8
TGTGCCAGCAGCCCCGGACTAGCGGGCAATGAGCAGTTCTTC | CASSPGLAGNEQFF | TRBD2 | - | TRBJ2-1 | TRBV11-2
TGCGCCAGCAGTAAGCGGCCGCAAGAGACCCAGTACTTC | CASSKRPQETQYF | - | once | TRBJ2-5 | TRBV5-1
TGTGCCAGCAGCTTGGCCATTAGTTTTGAGCAGTTCTTC | CASSLAISFEQFF | - | - | TRBJ2-1 | TRBV5-4
TGTGCCAGCAGCCCGCTAGCGGGAGCCGTCCCAGATACGCAGTATTTT | CASSPLAGAVPDTQYF | TRBD2 | - | TRBJ2-3 | TRBV7-8
TGCGCCAGCAGCTTGCAGGGTCGGCTAGCGAGCAGGAATGAGCAGTTCTTC | CASSLQGRLASRNEQFF | - | - | TRBJ2-1 | TRBV5-1
TGTGCCAGCAGCTTTTCTTCGGCAGGAGGTTATGCTGAAAAACTGTTTTTT | CASSFSSAGGYAEKLFF | - | - | TRBJ1-4 | TRBV7-9
TGTGCCAGCACCCCCCAACACCCTAACGAGCAGTACTTC | CASTPQHPNEQYF | - | - | TRBJ2-7 | TRBV7-2
TGTGCCAGCAGTCAACAGGGTTGGGGTTACACCGGGGAGCTGTTTTTT | CASSQQGWGYTGELFF | - | - | TRBJ2-2 | TRBV13
TGCGCCAGCAGCCATAAAAACTACCCGGGACTAGCGGGAGAGTGGTCCTACAATGAGCAGTTCTTC | CASSHKNYPGLAGEWSYNEQFF | TRBD2 | - | TRBJ2-1 | TRBV4-3
TGTGCCACCAGCGGGACTTGGGGACTAGCGGACCACGAGCAGTACTTC | CATSGTWGLADHEQYF | TRBD2 | - | TRBJ2-7 | TRBV15
TGCGCCAGCAGCTTGGCCCCGTTTGGGGGGGGGCAAAATGAGCAGTTCTTC | CASSLAPFGGGQNEQFF | - | once | TRBJ2-1 | TRBV5-1
TGTGCCAGCAGCCGCCCGGTCAATCAGCCCCAGCATTTT | CASSRPVNQPQHF | - | - | TRBJ1-5 | TRBV28
TGTGCCAGCAGGGCGGACAGGGGGCGTTTCAATCAGCCCCAGCATTTT | CASRADRGRFNQPQHF | TRBD1 | - | TRBJ1-5 | TRBV28
TGTGCCAGCAGCAACCACCCGGGGCGGGGGTATGAAAAACTGTTTTTT | CASSNHPGRGYEKLFF | - | - | TRBJ1-4 | TRBV7-9
TGTGCCAGCAGTTCGGGACAGGGGACCGGGGAGCTGTTTTTT | CASSSGQGTGELFF | TRBD1 | - | TRBJ2-2 | TRBV6-5
TGTGCCAGTAGCACCGGGACACTCTCCTACGAGCAGTACTTC | CASSTGTLSYEQYF | - | - | TRBJ2-7 | TRBV19
TGTGCCAGCAGCTCTCCAAGCGGGAGGTACGAGCAGTACTTC | CASSSPSGRYEQYF | TRBD2 | - | TRBJ2-7 | TRBV28
TGCAGCGTTCGGGACGCCACCTACGAGCAGTACTTC | CSVRDATYEQYF | - | - | TRBJ2-7 | TRBV29-1
TGCAGCGTTCGTCCCAGGCCATCGGAGCAGACCCAGTACTTC | CSVRPRPSEQTQYF | - | - | TRBJ2-5 | TRBV29-1
TGTGCCATCAGTGAGTCAGGATTTTCGAGCACAGATACGCAGTATTTT | CAISESGFSSTDTQYF | - | - | TRBJ2-3 | TRBV10-3
TGTGCCAGCAGCTTGCGGCCGTTAGAAAAACTGTTTTTT | CASSLRPLEKLFF | - | - | TRBJ1-4 | TRBV13
TGTGCTAGTGGTTTGGTAGTGGGTGTGGAGACGGTGCCCTACGAGCAGTACTTC | CASGLVVGVETVPYEQYF | - | once | TRBJ2-7 | TRBV12-5
TGTGCCAGCAGTTCGGGGGGGCAGGGCCCTGGCTACACCTTC | CASSSGGQGPGYTF | - | - | TRBJ1-2 | TRBV28
TGTGCCACCAGCAGAGATCCGGGCCGATCCTACGAGCAGTACTTC | CATSRDPGRSYEQYF | - | - | TRBJ2-7 | TRBV15
TGTGCCAGCAGCTTAATCGGTCAGCCCCAGCATTTT | CASSLIGQPQHF | - | once | TRBJ1-5 | TRBV11-2
TGTGCCAGCAGTTTGAGGAGAGGTCGTCAGCCCCAGCATTTT | CASSLRRGRQPQHF | - | - | TRBJ1-5 | TRBV28
TGCGCCAGCAGCAGGGAGACAGTGGGGACCTACGAGCAGTACTTC | CASSRETVGTYEQYF | - | - | TRBJ2-7 | TRBV5-1
TGTGCCAGCAGTGAAGGTAGATCCCGGGGTGAGCAGTTCTTC | CASSEGRSRGEQFF | - | - | TRBJ2-1 | TRBV2
TGTGCCACCAGCAGAAGACAGGGACGGAACACCGGGGAGCTGTTTTTT | CATSRRQGRNTGELFF | TRBD1 | - | TRBJ2-2 | TRBV15
TGTGCCAGCAACCGCGGGGATAGCAATCAGCCCCAGCATTTT | CASNRGDSNQPQHF | - | once | TRBJ1-5 | TRBV9
TGTGCCAGCAGTTACGTGGGATCGGGGACCCAGTACTTC | CASSYVGSGTQYF | - | - | TRBJ2-5 | TRBV6-6
TGTGCCAGCAATTCCGGGAGTACCTACAATGAGCAGTTCTTC | CASNSGSTYNEQFF | - | - | TRBJ2-1 | TRBV27
TGTGCCAGCACCGAGGGGGGGTATGGAAACACCATATATTTT | CASTEGGYGNTIYF | - | - | TRBJ1-3 | TRBV6-5
TGCGCCAGCAGCCAAGGGTTAGGGCCGCGTCCTGGAAACACCATATATTTT | CASSQGLGPRPGNTIYF | - | - | TRBJ1-3 | TRBV4-3
TGTGCCAGTAGTATTACCCAGGGACTGGGGGAGGCAGATACGCAGTATTTT | CASSITQGLGEADTQYF | - | once | TRBJ2-3 | TRBV19
TGCGCCAGCAGCCAATTCCGGGTAGAGACCCAGTACTTC | CASSQFRVETQYF | - | - | TRBJ2-5 | TRBV4-1
TGTGCCAGCAGTTTACCATCCATTGAGCAGTTCTTC | CASSLPSIEQFF | - | - | TRBJ2-1 | TRBV28
TGTGCCAGCAGTACCAGCAGGGGTAACACTGAAGCTTTCTTT | CASSTSRGNTEAFF | - | - | TRBJ1-1 | TRBV6-5
TGCGCCAGCAGCTTGGCTAACCTTTACAATGAGCAGTTCTTC | CASSLANLYNEQFF | - | - | TRBJ2-1 | TRBV5-1
TGTGCCAGCAGTTACTCTTCGCAGGGGAACACTGAAGCTTTCTTT | CASSYSSQGNTEAFF | - | - | TRBJ1-1 | TRBV6-5
TGTGCCAGCACCGCGGGACTCACCTACAATGAGCAGTTCTTC | CASTAGLTYNEQFF | - | - | TRBJ2-1 | TRBV2
TGCGCCAGCAGCCACCCGGGCGGAGTGAATGAAGCTTTCTTT | CASSHPGGVNEAFF | - | - | TRBJ1-1 | TRBV5-1
TGTGCCAGCAGCTTAGCGGTACAAGGCTACGAGCAGTACTTC | CASSLAVQGYEQYF | - | - | TRBJ2-7 | TRBV7-9
TGTGCCAGCAGCTTAGCAGGGATGAACACTGAAGCTTTCTTT | CASSLAGMNTEAFF | - | once | TRBJ1-1 | TRBV7-9